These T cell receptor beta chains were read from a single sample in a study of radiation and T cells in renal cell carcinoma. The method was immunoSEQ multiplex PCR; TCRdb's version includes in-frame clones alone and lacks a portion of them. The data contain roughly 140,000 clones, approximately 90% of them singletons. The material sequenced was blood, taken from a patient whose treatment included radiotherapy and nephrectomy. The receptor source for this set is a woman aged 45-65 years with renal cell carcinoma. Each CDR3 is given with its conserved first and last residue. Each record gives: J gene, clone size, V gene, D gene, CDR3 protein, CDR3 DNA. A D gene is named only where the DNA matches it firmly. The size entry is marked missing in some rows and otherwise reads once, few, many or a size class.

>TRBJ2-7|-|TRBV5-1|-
CASSLTDSSYEQYF
TGCGCCAGCAGCTTAACAGATTCCTCCTACGAGCAGTACTTC
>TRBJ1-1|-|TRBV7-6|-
CASSADLNTEAFF
TGTGCCAGCAGCGCGGACCTAAACACTGAAGCTTTCTTT
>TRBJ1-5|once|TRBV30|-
CAWSPPPGGGNQPQHF
TGTGCCTGGAGTCCCCCCCCGGGAGGTGGCAATCAGCCCCAGCATTTT
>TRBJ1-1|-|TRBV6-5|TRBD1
CASSSLGQGITEAFF
TGTGCCAGCAGTTCACTCGGACAGGGGATAACTGAAGCTTTCTTT
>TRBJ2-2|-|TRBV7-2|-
CASIPGGGRTGELFF
TGTGCCAGCATCCCAGGAGGGGGGCGCACCGGGGAGCTGTTTTTT
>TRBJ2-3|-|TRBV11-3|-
CASSLGFGTDTQYF
TGTGCCAGCAGCTTAGGATTTGGCACAGATACGCAGTATTTT
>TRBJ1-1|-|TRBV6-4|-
CASEGPWEGEAFF
TGTGCCAGCGAGGGACCCTGGGAAGGCGAAGCTTTCTTT
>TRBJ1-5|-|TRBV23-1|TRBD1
CASSQGTGGSGNQPQHF
TGCGCCAGCAGTCAAGGGACAGGGGGAAGTGGCAATCAGCCCCAGCATTTT
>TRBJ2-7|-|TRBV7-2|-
CASSSQQNSYEQYF
TGTGCCAGCAGCTCCCAACAGAACTCCTACGAGCAGTACTTC
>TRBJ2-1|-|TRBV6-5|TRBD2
CASSFRLTSGGNEQFF
TGTGCCAGCAGTTTCCGGTTGACTAGCGGGGGTAATGAGCAGTTCTTC
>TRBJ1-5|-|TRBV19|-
CASRKARAGNQPQHF
TGTGCCAGTAGGAAGGCCAGAGCGGGGAATCAGCCCCAGCATTTT
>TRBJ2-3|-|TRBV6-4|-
CASPSQGVGTDTQYF
TGTGCCAGCCCCTCGCAAGGGGTTGGCACAGATACGCAGTATTTT
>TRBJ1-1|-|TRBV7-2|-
CASSPDTNTEAFF
TGTGCCAGCAGCCCGGACACGAACACTGAAGCTTTCTTT
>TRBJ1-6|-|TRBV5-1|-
CASSPRGSSYNSPLHF
TGCGCCAGCAGCCCCCGGGGGAGCTCCTATAATTCACCCCTCCACTTT
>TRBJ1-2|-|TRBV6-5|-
CATQEGTIPKRYTF
TGTGCCACCCAAGAAGGGACAATCCCCAAGAGGTACACCTTC
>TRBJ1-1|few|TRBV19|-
CASSNKGNTEAFF
TGTGCCAGTAGTAATAAGGGGAACACTGAAGCTTTCTTT
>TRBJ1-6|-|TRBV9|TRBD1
CASSVRDRGSAPLHF
TGTGCCAGCAGCGTCCGGGACAGGGGATCGGCACCCCTCCACTTT
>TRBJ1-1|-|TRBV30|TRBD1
CAWSKFSGTGKTEAFF
TGTGCCTGGAGCAAGTTTTCCGGGACAGGGAAAACTGAAGCTTTCTTT
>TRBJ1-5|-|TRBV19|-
CASSSKSREGNQPQHF
TGTGCCAGTAGTTCTAAGTCAAGGGAGGGCAATCAGCCCCAGCATTTT
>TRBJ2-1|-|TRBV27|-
CASSLIPGQGGNEQFF
TGTGCCAGCAGTTTAATCCCGGGACAAGGAGGCAATGAGCAGTTCTTC
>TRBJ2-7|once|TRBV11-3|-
CASSLEGGTTNEQYF
TGTGCCAGCAGCTTAGAGGGGGGGACAACGAACGAGCAGTACTTC